The clone carrying this TCR beta chain has only a few counts. The target antigen is unknown. The CDR3 length is 17 residues. The germline V gene has CDR1 SEHNR and CDR2 FQNEAQ (reference sequence). V lost 2 bases and J lost 5, with 16 bases in between. The sample comes from a study of Graves' ophthalmopathy and Graves' hyperthyroidism. TCR beta CDR3 amplification used RNA transcripts. The first-round RT-PCR employed HTBI primers together with the Qiagen OneStep RT-PCR kit. A multiplex PCR was then performed as the second round. TCRdb fed the multiplex PCR reads into MiXCR, producing one record per CDR3 protein. The table records about 700,000 distinct CDR3 sequences, roughly 41% of them present only once. Study-level results: Ophthalmopathy progression was predicted with 70% to 71% sensitivity and around 78% specificity. Detected in blood as well were most expanded thyroid clonotypes with frequency above 0.001. A model of 13 signatures distinguished ophthalmopathy from stable hyperthyroidism at around 91% sensitivity and about 80% specificity.

The V and J genes are TRBV7-9 and TRBJ1-6, with D maybe TRBD1 (5 bases). This TCR derives from an adult man with Graves' ophthalmopathy. Sequencing input: peripheral blood. This chain's CDR3 is CASSLLRAGSHNSPLHF. Here the CDR3 DNA reads TGTGCCAGCAGCTTATTAAGGGCAGGGAGTCATAATTCACCCCTCCACTTT.